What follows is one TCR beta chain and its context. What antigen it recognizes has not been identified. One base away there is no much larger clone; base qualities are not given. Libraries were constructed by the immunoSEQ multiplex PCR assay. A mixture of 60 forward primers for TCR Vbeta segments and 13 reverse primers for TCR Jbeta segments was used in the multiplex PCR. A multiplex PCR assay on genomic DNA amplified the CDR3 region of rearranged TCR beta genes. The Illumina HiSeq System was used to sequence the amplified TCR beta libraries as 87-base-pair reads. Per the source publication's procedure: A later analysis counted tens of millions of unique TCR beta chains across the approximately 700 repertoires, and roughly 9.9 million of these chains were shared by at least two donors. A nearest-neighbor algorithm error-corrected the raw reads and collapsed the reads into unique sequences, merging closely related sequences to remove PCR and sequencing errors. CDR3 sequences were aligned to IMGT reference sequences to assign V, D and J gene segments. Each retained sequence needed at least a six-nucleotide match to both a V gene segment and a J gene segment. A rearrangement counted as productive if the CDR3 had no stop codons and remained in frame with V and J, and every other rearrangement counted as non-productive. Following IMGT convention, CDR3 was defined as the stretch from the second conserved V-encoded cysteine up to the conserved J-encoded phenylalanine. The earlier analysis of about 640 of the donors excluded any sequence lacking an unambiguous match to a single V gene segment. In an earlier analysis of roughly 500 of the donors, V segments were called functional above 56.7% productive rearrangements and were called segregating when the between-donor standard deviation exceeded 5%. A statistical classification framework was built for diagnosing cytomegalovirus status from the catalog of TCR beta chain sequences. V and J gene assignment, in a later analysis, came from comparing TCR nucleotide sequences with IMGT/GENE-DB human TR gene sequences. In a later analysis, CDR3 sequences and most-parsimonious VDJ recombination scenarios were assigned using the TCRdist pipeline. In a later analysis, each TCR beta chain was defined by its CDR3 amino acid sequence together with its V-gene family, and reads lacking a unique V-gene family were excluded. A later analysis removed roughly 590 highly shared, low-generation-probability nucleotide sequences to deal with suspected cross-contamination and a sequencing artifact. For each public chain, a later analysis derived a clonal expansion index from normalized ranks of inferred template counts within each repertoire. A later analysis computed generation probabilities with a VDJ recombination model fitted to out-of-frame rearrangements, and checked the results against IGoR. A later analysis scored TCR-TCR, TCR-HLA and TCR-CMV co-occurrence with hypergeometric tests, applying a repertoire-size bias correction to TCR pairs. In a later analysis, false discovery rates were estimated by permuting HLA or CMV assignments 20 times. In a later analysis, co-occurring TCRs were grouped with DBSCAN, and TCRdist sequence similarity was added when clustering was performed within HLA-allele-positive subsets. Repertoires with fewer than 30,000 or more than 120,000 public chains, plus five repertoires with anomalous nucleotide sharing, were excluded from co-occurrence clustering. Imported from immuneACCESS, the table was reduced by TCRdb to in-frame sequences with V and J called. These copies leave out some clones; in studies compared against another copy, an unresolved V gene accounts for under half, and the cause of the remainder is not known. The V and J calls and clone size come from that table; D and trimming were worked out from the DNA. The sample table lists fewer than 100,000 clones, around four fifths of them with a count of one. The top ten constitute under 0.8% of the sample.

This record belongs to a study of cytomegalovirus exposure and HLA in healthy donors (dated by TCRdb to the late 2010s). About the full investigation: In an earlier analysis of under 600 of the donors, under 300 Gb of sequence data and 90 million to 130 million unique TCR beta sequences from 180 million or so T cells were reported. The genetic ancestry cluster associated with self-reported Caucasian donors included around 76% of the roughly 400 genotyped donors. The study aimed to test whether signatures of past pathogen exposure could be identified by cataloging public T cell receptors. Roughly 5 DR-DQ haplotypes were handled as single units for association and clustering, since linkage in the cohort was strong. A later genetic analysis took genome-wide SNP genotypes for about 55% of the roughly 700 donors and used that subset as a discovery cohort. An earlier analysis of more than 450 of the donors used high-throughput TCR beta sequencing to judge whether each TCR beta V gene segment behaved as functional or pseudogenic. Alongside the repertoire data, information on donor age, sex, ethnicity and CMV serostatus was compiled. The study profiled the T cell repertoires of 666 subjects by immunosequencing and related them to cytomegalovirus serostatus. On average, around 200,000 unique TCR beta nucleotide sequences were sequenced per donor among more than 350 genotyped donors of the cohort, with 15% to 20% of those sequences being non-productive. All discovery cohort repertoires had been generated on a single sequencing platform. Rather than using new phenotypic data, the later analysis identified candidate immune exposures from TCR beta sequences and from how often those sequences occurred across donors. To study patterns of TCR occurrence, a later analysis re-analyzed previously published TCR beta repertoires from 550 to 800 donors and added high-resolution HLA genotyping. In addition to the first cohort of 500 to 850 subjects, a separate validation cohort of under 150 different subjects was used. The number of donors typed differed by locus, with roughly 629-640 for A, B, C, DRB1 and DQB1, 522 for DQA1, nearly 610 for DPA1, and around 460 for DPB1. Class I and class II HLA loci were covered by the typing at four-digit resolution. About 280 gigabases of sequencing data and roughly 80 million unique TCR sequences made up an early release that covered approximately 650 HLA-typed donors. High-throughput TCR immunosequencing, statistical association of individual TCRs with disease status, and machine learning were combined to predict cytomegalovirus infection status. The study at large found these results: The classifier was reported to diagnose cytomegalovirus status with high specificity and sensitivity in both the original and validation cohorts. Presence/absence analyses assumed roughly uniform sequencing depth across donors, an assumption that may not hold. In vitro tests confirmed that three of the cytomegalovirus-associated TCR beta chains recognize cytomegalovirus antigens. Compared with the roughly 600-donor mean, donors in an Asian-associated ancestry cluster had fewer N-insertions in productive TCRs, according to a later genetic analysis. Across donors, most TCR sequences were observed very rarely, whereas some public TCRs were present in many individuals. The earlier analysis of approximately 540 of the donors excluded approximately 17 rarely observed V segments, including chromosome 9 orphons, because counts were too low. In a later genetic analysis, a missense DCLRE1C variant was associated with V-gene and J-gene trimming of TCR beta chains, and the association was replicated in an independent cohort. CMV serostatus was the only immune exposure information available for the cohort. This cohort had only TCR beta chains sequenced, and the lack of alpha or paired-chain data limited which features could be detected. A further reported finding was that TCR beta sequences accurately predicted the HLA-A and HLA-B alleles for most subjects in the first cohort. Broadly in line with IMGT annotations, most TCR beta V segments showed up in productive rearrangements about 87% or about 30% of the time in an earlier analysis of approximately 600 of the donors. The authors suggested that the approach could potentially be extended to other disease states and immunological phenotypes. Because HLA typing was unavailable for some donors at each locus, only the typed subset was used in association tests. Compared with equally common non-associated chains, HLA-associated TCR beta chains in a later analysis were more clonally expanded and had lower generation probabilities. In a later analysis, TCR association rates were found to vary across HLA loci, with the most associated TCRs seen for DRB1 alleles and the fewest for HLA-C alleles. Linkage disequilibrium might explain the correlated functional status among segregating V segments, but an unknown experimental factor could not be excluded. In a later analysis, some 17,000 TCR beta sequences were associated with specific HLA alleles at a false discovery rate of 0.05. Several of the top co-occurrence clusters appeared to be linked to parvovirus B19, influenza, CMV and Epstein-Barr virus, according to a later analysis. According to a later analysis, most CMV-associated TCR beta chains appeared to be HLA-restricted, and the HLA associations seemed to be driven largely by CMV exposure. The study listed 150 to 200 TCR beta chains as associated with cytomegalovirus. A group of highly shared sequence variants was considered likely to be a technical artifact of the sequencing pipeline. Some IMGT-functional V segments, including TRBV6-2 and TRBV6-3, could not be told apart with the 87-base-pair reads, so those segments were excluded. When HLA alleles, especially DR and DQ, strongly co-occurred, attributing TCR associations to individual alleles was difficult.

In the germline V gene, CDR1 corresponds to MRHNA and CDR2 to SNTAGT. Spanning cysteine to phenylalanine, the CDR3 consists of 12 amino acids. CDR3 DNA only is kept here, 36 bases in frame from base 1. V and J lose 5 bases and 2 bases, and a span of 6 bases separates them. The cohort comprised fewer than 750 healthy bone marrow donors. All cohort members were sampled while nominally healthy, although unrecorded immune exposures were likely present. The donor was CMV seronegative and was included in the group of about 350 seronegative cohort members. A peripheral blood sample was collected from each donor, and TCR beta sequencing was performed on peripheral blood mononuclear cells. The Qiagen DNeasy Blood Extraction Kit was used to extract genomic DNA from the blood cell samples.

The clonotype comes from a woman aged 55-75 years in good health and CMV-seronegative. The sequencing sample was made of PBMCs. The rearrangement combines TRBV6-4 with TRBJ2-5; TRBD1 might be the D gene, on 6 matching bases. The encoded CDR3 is CASSQGQETQYF. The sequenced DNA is TGTGCCAGCAGTCAGGGGCAAGAGACCCAGTACTTC.